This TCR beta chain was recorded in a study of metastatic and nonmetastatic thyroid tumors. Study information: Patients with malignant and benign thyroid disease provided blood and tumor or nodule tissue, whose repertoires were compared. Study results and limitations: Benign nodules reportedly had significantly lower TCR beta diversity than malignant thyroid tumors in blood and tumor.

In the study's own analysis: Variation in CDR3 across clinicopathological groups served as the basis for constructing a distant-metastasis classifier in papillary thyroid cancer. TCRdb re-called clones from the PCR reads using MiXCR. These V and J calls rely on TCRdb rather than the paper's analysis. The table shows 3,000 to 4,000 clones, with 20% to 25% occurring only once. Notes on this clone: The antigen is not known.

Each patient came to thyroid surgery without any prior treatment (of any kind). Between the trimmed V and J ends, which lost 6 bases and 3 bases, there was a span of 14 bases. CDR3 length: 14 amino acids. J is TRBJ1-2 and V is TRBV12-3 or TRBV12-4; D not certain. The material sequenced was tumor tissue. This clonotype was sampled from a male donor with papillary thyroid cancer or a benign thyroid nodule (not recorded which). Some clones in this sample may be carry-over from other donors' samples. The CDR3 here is CASRPDGTYYGYTF. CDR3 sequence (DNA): TGTGCCAGCAGACCGGACGGAACCTACTATGGCTACACCTTC.